These 21 T cell receptor beta chains came from one sample sequenced in a study of CD8 T cells in Susac syndrome. Reverse transcription used about 0.5 to 1 ug RNA and random hexamers. TCRdb used MiXCR to reprocess the immunoSEQ multiplex PCR reads, holding one entry per CDR3 protein. The table records around 130,000 distinct CDR3 sequences, 85% to 95% of them present only once. Sequencing was done on a sample of CD4+ T cells from PBMCs. All receptors come from a human donor with multiple sclerosis.

V is TRBV7-2 and J is TRBJ2-7, with a weak D call TRBD2 (6 bases). CDR1 is SGHTA and CDR2 is FQGNSA in the germline V gene. Trimming shortened V by 5 bases and J by 4 bases, and 15 bases separated the two germline ends. The CDR3 loop spans 14 amino acids. DNA of the CDR3: TGTGCCAGCAGCCGCCGGGGGTCGGGTTACGAGCAGTACTTC. Its translation is CASSRRGSGYEQYF.

The V call is TRBV20-1, the J call TRBJ2-4, with D tentatively TRBD2 (6 bases). From germline, CDR1 is DFQATT and CDR2 SNEGSKA (reference sequence). V shed 0 bases and J shed 2 bases, with 14 bases lying between them. The CDR3 has 16 amino acids. The CDR3 is CSAREITSLSKNIQYF. CDR3 coding DNA: TGCAGTGCTAGAGAGATAACTAGCCTATCCAAAAACATTCAGTACTTC.

V gene TRBV20-1 combines with J gene TRBJ2-3; weak D call: TRBD2 (5 bases). Germline V gives CDR1 DFQATT, CDR2 SNEGSKA (reference sequence). The V gene lost 1 base and the J gene lost 7 bases, with 12 bases spanning the gap. The CDR3 is 13 amino acids. CDR3 region: CSARGAGLHTQYF. CDR3 DNA sequence: TGCAGTGCTAGAGGGGCGGGCTTACATACGCAGTATTTT.

The chain couples TRBV20-1 to TRBJ2-7; perhaps TRBD1 as D (6 bases). Trimming left V 5 bases short and J 2 bases short, with 13 bases between. The CDR3 extends over 13 amino acids. Germline V CDR1 and CDR2: DFQATT, SNEGSKA (reference sequence). The CDR3 protein is CSAFQGLAYEQYF. The CDR3 DNA reads as TGCAGTGCTTTCCAGGGGTTAGCCTACGAGCAGTACTTC.

This sequence joins TRBV29-1 and TRBJ1-6; D is uncertain. Germline CDR1 is SQVTM and CDR2 is ANQGSEA. V lost 5 bases, J lost 5 bases, and 13 bases lay in between. The CDR3 consists of 14 residues. The CDR3 coding sequence is TGCAGCGTTCAGACCATAGAGGATAATTCACCCCTCCACTTT. It is translated as CSVQTIEDNSPLHF.

The chain links TRBV2 to TRBJ1-2, with 7 bases identical to TRBD1. The CDR3 extends over 17 amino acids. Losses at the gene ends were 4 bases for V and 0 bases for J; bases not matched to a gene: 11. Germline-derived CDR1 and CDR2 are SNHLY and FYNNEI. CDR3 DNA sequence: TGTGCCAGCAGTGTGGAGGGGGCGGGTCTGGCTAACTATGGCTACACCTTC. This gives the protein CASSVEGAGLANYGYTF.

The genes are TRBV30 and TRBJ1-6, with TRBD1 identical over 7 bases. The CDR3 runs 14 residues. V lost 7 bases, J lost 6 bases, and 9 bases stayed unmatched. Germline V CDR1 and CDR2: GTSNPN, SVGIG (reference sequence). The CDR3 spells CASQPTGVNSPLHF. CDR3 bases: TGTGCCTCCCAACCAACAGGGGTTAATTCACCCCTCCACTTT.

The V call is TRBV18, the J call TRBJ1-5; 7 nucleotides agree with TRBD1. The J segment lost 3 bases and the V segment lost 1 base, leaving 3 bases of the junction unmatched. The CDR3 length is 15 residues. In germline, CDR1 is KGHSH, CDR2 LQKENI. In nucleotides, the CDR3 is TGTGCCAGCTCACCACGACAGGGAAACAATCAGCCCCAGCATTTT. It codes for CASSPRQGNNQPQHF.

V gene TRBV29-1 combines with J gene TRBJ1-2, with a weak D call TRBD1 (6 bases). CDR1 and CDR2 (germline): SQVTM, ANQGSEA. This CDR3 comprises 15 residues. The CDR3 nucleotides read TGCGGCGCGAGGCGTCACGCTGGGGGCCTCGAGGGCTACACCTTC. This translates into CGARRHAGGLEGYTF.

The V call is TRBV6-1, the J call TRBJ1-5, with D uncertain. The CDR3 is 15 amino acids. Trimming stripped 8 bases from V and 2 bases from J, with 16 bases between. The germline gives CDR1 MNHNS, CDR2 SASEGT. As DNA, the CDR3 is TGTGCCAGCGGTAGCCTACAGCCGGGCAATCAGCCCCAGCATTTT. This encodes CASGSLQPGNQPQHF.

The chain links TRBV19 to TRBJ2-1; tentative D call: TRBD1 (6 bases). CDR1 is LNHDA and CDR2 is SQIVND in the germline V gene (reference sequence). CDR3 length: 12 residues. With 6 bases removed from V and 6 bases from J, the gap between germline ends came to 9 bases. The DNA for the CDR3 is TGTGCCAGTAGGGGGACAACCAATGAGCAGTTCTTC. Protein sequence: CASRGTTNEQFF.

V gene TRBV20-1 combines with J gene TRBJ2-2, with D tentatively TRBD1 or TRBD2 (5 bases each). The V and J ends lost 7 bases and 7 bases respectively, with 13 bases between them. CDR3 length: 12 amino acids. The germline gives CDR1 DFQATT, CDR2 SNEGSKA (reference sequence). CDR3 DNA: TGCAGTGGACAGACTAATAACGGGGAGCTGTTTTTT. This codes for CSGQTNNGELFF.

V and J are TRBV12-3 or TRBV12-4 and TRBJ2-3; 8 bases align to TRBD2. V lost 8 bases and J lost 4; bases outside the gene matches: 17. The CDR3 consists of 17 residues. The CDR3 nucleotides read TGTGCCAGCCAGACTTGGACCGGGGGGGCCGTCGCAGATACGCAGTATTTT. It is translated as CASQTWTGGAVADTQYF.

This clonotype has just a few counts. V is TRBV30 and J is TRBJ2-5; D gene uncertain. The CDR3 spans 11 residues. Trimming pared 1 base from V and 7 bases from J, leaving 7 bases between. Germline lookup yields CDR1 GTSNPN and CDR2 SVGIG (reference sequence). The CDR3 protein is CAWSDTGTQYF. CDR3 in DNA: TGTGCCTGGAGTGACACCGGGACCCAGTACTTC.

This clonotype was observed once. CDR3 nucleotide sequence: TGCAGCGTTGAACCAGCCGGGTCTGGAAACACCATATATTTT. Translated: CSVEPAGSGNTIYF. The chain has TRBV29-1 and TRBJ1-3; D not resolved. V was pared by 2 bases and J by 1 base, with 9 bases between. The CDR3 contains 14 residues. The germline gives CDR1 SQVTM, CDR2 ANQGSEA. Full variable domain (rest looked up from reference TRBV29-1 and TRBJ1-3): SAVISQKPSRDICQRGTSLTIQCQVDSQVTMMFWYRQQPGQSLTLIATANQGSEATYESGFVIDKFPISRPNLTFSTLTVSNMSPEDSSIYLCSVEPAGSGNTIYFGEGSWLTVV.

The rearrangement joins TRBV15 to TRBJ2-2; 8 bases are shared with TRBD2. CDR3 length: 16 residues. With 6 bases clipped from V and 5 bases from J, the junction kept 11 bases outside the gene matches. Germline assignment: CDR1 LNHNV and CDR2 YYDKDF (reference sequence). CDR3 DNA sequence: TGTGCCACCAGGCGACCCGGGACGGGGGGGACCGGGGAGCTGTTTTTT. The encoded protein is CATRRPGTGGTGELFF.

The chain links TRBV7-9 to TRBJ2-5; D ambiguous. Trimming pared 5 bases from V and 5 bases from J, leaving 6 bases between. Germline V gene lookup returns CDR1 SEHNR and CDR2 FQNEAQ (reference sequence). CDR3 length equals 11 residues. CDR3 bases: TGTGCCAGCAGCCAAGCGGAGACCCAGTACTTC. Its protein product is CASSQAETQYF.

The chain carries TRBV30 and TRBJ2-5; 7 positions match TRBD2. The trim removed 5 bases at V and 4 bases at J, leaving 7 bases unmatched. This CDR3 comprises 13 residues. In germline, CDR1 is GTSNPN, CDR2 SVGIG (reference sequence). The CDR3 DNA follows: TGTGCCTGGTCGGGGGGAGAGGGAGAGACCCAGTACTTC. This sequence encodes CAWSGGEGETQYF.

In its sample, this clonotype was seen once. The J gene is TRBJ1-2, the V gene TRBV4-2; D gene uncertain. There are 15 residues in the CDR3. V was shortened by 2 bases and J by 2 bases, with 12 bases between the two germline ends. Germline CDR1 reads LGHNA; CDR2 reads YNFKEQ. The DNA for the CDR3 is TGTGCCAGCAGCCAACGGACCCTAGCAAACTATGGCTACACCTTC. Amino acids: CASSQRTLANYGYTF.

This clonotype was seen only a few times. The chain joins TRBV3-1 to TRBJ2-7; D call uncertain. With 5 bases removed from V and 4 bases from J, the gap between germline ends came to 3 bases. In germline, CDR1 is LGHDT, CDR2 YNNKEL (reference sequence). The length of the CDR3 is 10 residues. In DNA form, the CDR3 reads TGTGCCAGCAGCGGGTACGAGCAGTACTTC. Translating it yields CASSGYEQYF.

The chain joins TRBV29-1 to TRBJ2-1; 7 nucleotides agree with TRBD2. The V segment lost 7 bases and the J segment 3 bases; nucleotides outside the gene matches: 9. This CDR3 spans 14 amino acids. Germline assignment: CDR1 SQVTM and CDR2 ANQGSEA. In DNA, the CDR3 is TGCAGCGCCGACAGTCTAGCGGACTACAATGAGCAGTTCTTC. This codes for CSADSLADYNEQFF.